The rows below give T cell receptor beta chains drawn from one sample of a study of shared clonotypes between healthy human individuals. Method: immunoSEQ multiplex PCR; TCRdb's copy keeps in-frame clones and lacks some. The sample yields 2 million to 2.5 million clones, about 93% seen once. Source material: naive CD8+ T cells from PBMCs. Receptors originate from a man between 18 and 29 years old in good health. Some clones in this sample may be carry-over from other donors' samples. Each CDR3 is given with its conserved first and last residue. A D gene is named only where the DNA matches it firmly. Not every row has a clone size; where given, it reads once, few, many or a size class.

j_call clone_size v_call d_call cdr3_aa cdr3_nt
TRBJ2-3 - TRBV29-1 - CSVEDVAGTQYF TGCAGCGTTGAAGATGTGGCGGGAACGCAGTATTTT
TRBJ2-2 - TRBV7-2 TRBD2 CASSLFRAGGVITGELFF TGTGCCAGCAGCTTATTTCGTGCGGGAGGAGTTATCACCGGGGAGCTGTTTTTT
TRBJ2-7 - TRBV6-5 - CASSYDGGQGAYEQYF TGTGCCAGCAGTTATGACGGGGGGCAGGGAGCCTACGAGCAGTACTTC
TRBJ2-1 - TRBV7-6 - CASSLAGPYNEQFF TGTGCCAGCAGCTTAGCGGGGCCCTACAATGAGCAGTTCTTC
TRBJ1-5 - TRBV28 - CASSDLHGSGNQPQHF TGTGCCAGCAGTGACCTCCATGGATCTGGCAATCAGCCCCAGCATTTT
TRBJ1-5 - TRBV6-5 - CASRADRSNQPQHF TGTGCCAGCAGGGCCGACAGGAGCAATCAGCCCCAGCATTTT
TRBJ2-3 - TRBV5-6 - CASSIRHRASRPDTQYF TGTGCCAGCAGCATCAGACATCGGGCTAGCAGGCCAGATACGCAGTATTTT
TRBJ2-1 - TRBV19 - CASSIAVASVYNEQFF TGTGCCAGTAGTATCGCGGTGGCTAGCGTCTACAATGAGCAGTTCTTC
TRBJ1-2 - TRBV27 TRBD1 CASSFSQGALGYGYTF TGTGCCAGCAGTTTCTCCCAGGGGGCCTTAGGCTATGGCTACACCTTC
TRBJ1-5 - TRBV28 - CASSFGQSNQPQHF TGTGCCAGCAGTTTTGGGCAGAGCAATCAGCCCCAGCATTTT
TRBJ2-1 - TRBV6-6 TRBD2 CASSSPASGIDNEQFF TGTGCCAGCAGTTCCCCCGCTAGCGGGATTGACAATGAGCAGTTCTTC
TRBJ2-1 - TRBV5-1 - CASSRAKRSGEVLDNEQFF TGCGCCAGCAGCCGGGCCAAGAGATCGGGGGAGGTACTCGACAATGAGCAGTTCTTC
TRBJ2-1 - TRBV19 - CASSGQYNEQFF TGTGCCAGTAGTGGACAGTACAATGAGCAGTTCTTC
TRBJ2-1 once TRBV9 - CASSVTRESSYNEQFF TGTGCCAGCAGCGTAACTAGGGAGAGCTCCTACAATGAGCAGTTCTTC
TRBJ1-1 few TRBV25-1 TRBD1 CASRSRGGGAEAFF TGTGCCAGCAGATCACGGGGAGGGGGCGCTGAAGCTTTCTTT
TRBJ2-1 - TRBV4-1 TRBD2 CASSQLPLAGADNEQFF TGCGCCAGCAGCCAACTCCCCCTAGCGGGGGCAGACAATGAGCAGTTCTTC
TRBJ2-1 - TRBV29-1 TRBD2 CSVEEGLAGGYEQFF TGCAGCGTTGAGGAGGGACTAGCGGGAGGCTATGAGCAGTTCTTC
TRBJ2-2 - TRBV6-1 - CASIGVAGELFF TGTGCCAGCATAGGGGTTGCCGGGGAGCTGTTTTTT
TRBJ2-7 - TRBV4-1 TRBD2 CASSQDLWGLAGSYEQYF TGCGCCAGCAGCCAAGATCTCTGGGGACTAGCGGGATCCTACGAGCAGTACTTC
TRBJ1-1 - TRBV5-8 - CASSSKMNTEAFF TGTGCCAGCAGCTCTAAGATGAACACTGAAGCTTTCTTT
TRBJ2-1 - TRBV5-1 - CASSLTRTVDEQFF TGCGCCAGCAGCTTGACCCGGACTGTGGATGAGCAGTTCTTC
TRBJ1-5 - TRBV4-3 - CASSSRRGQPQHF TGCGCCAGCAGCTCCCGGCGGGGACAGCCCCAGCATTTT
TRBJ2-7 once TRBV6-1 - CASSSGVGYEQYF TGTGCCAGCAGCTCTGGCGTCGGGTACGAGCAGTACTTC
TRBJ1-5 - TRBV10-3 - CAIENPGENQPQHF TGTGCCATAGAAAACCCGGGAGAGAATCAGCCCCAGCATTTT
TRBJ1-1 few TRBV5-1 - CASSPTVMNTEAFF TGCGCCAGCAGCCCGACGGTAATGAACACTGAAGCTTTCTTT
TRBJ2-1 once TRBV7-9 TRBD2 CASSGLTSLSAYNEQFF TGTGCCAGCAGCGGGTTGACTAGCTTAAGTGCCTACAATGAGCAGTTCTTC
TRBJ2-7 - TRBV7-6 - CAVGADNYEQYF TGTGCCGTCGGGGCAGATAACTACGAGCAGTACTTC
TRBJ2-7 - TRBV20-1 - CSASVGYEQYF TGCAGTGCTAGTGTGGGGTACGAGCAGTACTTC
TRBJ2-2 - TRBV11-2 - CASSRLDRAGELFF TGTGCCAGCAGCCGTTTAGACCGAGCCGGGGAGCTGTTTTTT
TRBJ1-4 - TRBV10-1 - CASSSKAVLNEKLFF TGCGCCAGCAGCTCGAAAGCGGTCCTTAATGAAAAACTGTTTTTT
TRBJ1-2 - TRBV9 TRBD1 CASSLGQAASF TGTGCCAGCAGCCTCGGACAGGCAGCCTCCTTC
TRBJ1-2 - TRBV16 TRBD1 CASSQGQGDGGYTF TGTGCCAGCAGCCAAGGACAGGGGGATGGTGGCTACACCTTC
TRBJ2-1 once TRBV4-2 - CASSPLGGDEQFF TGTGCCAGCAGCCCATTAGGAGGCGATGAGCAGTTCTTC
TRBJ2-3 - TRBV4-3 TRBD1 CASSQGGRDRATDTQYF TGCGCCAGCAGCCAGGGGGGCCGGGACAGGGCCACAGATACGCAGTATTTT
TRBJ2-7 - TRBV18 - CASSPSAGADTTYEQYF TGTGCCAGCTCACCAAGCGCAGGGGCCGACACCACCTACGAGCAGTACTTC
TRBJ2-5 - TRBV9 - CASSPDPGSQYF TGTGCCAGCAGCCCCGACCCCGGGTCCCAGTACTTC
TRBJ2-7 - TRBV7-3 TRBD1 CASSPGTGDGEQYF TGTGCCAGCAGCCCAGGGACAGGGGACGGAGAGCAGTACTTC
TRBJ1-1 - TRBV7-3 - CASRLENARGEAFF TGTGCCAGCAGACTAGAAAATGCCCGGGGTGAAGCTTTCTTT
TRBJ2-1 - TRBV7-2 TRBD2 CASSGELAGENNEQFF TGTGCCAGCAGTGGTGAACTAGCGGGAGAAAACAATGAGCAGTTCTTC
TRBJ2-4 once TRBV29-1 - CSVPVRGDENIQYF TGCAGCGTTCCCGTGCGGGGCGACGAAAACATTCAGTACTTC
TRBJ2-1 - TRBV4-3 TRBD2 CASSQSGGLGDEQFF TGCGCCAGCAGCCAAAGTGGGGGACTAGGCGATGAGCAGTTCTTC
TRBJ2-2 - TRBV27 - CASSRRDRTGELFF TGTGCCAGCAGCCGAAGGGACCGCACCGGGGAGCTGTTTTTT
TRBJ1-5 - TRBV21-1 - CASSKVGGLQGNQPQHF TGTGCCAGCAGCAAAGTCGGGGGGCTACAGGGAAATCAGCCCCAGCATTTT
TRBJ1-4 - TRBV28 TRBD1 CASSPLQGGEKLFF TGTGCCAGCAGCCCTCTCCAAGGGGGCGAAAAACTGTTTTTT
TRBJ2-2 - TRBV2 - CASRGGTGELFF TGTGCCAGCAGAGGGGGCACCGGGGAGCTGTTTTTT
TRBJ2-7 - TRBV28 TRBD1 CATSTGPYEQYF TGTGCCACCTCGACAGGGCCCTACGAGCAGTACTTC
TRBJ2-7 - TRBV6-5 - CASSYSLPGYEQYF TGTGCCAGCAGTTACTCGCTGCCGGGGTACGAGCAGTACTTC
TRBJ1-4 - TRBV6-5 - CASSYGGGAGEKLFF TGTGCCAGCAGTTACGGGGGGGGCGCGGGTGAAAAACTGTTTTTT
TRBJ2-5 - TRBV4-3 TRBD2 CASSQGTSGGETQYF TGCGCCAGCAGCCAAGGGACTAGCGGGGGGGAGACCCAGTACTTC
TRBJ2-7 - TRBV28 TRBD2 CASSPGLAFYEQYF TGTGCCAGCAGCCCGGGACTAGCGTTCTACGAGCAGTACTTC
TRBJ1-1 - TRBV9 - CASSELVVGRGGNTEAFF TGTGCCAGCAGCGAACTCGTAGTAGGGCGAGGGGGGAACACTGAAGCTTTCTTT
TRBJ2-1 once TRBV27 TRBD1 CASNHRGLRSGVYNEQFF TGTGCCAGCAATCACAGGGGGCTGCGCAGCGGGGTCTACAATGAGCAGTTCTTC
TRBJ2-7 - TRBV5-1 - CASSLAGEGRSEQYF TGCGCCAGCAGCTTGGCGGGGGAAGGGCGGTCCGAGCAGTACTTC
TRBJ2-7 - TRBV5-4 - CASSLSPGSNHEQYF TGTGCCAGCAGCTTGTCCCCGGGCTCGAATCACGAGCAGTACTTC